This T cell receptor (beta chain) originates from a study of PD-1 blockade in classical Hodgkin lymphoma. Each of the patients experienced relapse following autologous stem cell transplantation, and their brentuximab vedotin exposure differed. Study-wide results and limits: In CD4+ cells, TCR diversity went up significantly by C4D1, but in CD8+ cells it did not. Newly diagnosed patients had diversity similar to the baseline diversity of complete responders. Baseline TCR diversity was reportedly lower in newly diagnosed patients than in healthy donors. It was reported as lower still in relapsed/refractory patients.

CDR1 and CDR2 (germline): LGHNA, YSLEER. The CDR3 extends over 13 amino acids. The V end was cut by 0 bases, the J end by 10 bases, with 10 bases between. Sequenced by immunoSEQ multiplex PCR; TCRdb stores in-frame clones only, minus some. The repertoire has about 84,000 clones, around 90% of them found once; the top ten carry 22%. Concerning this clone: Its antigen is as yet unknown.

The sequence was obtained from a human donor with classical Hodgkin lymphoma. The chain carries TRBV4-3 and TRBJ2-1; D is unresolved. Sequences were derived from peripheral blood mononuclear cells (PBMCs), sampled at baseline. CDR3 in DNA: TGCGCCAGCAGCCAAGATCGTAGGGCAGAGCAGTTCTTC. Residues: CASSQDRRAEQFF.